The next 21 T cell receptor beta chains were all read from a single sample in a study of T-cell memory formation after mild COVID-19. TCRdb used MiXCR to reprocess the 5' RACE reads, holding one entry per CDR3 protein. The sample records some 490,000 distinct CDR3 sequences, approximately 18% being singletons. Material for sequencing was PBMCs or a T cell subset sorted from them (not recorded which). These receptors came from an adult woman who had mild COVID-19 (a few samples of this study predate the infection). Cell type and time point are not known.

This clonotype was picked up one time. Being one base from a much bigger clone, this may be a read error. J is TRBJ1-1 and V is TRBV6-6; 8 bases fit TRBD1. The CDR3 contains 14 residues. Germline V gene data show CDR1 as MNHNY and CDR2 as SVGAGI (reference sequence). V shed 0 bases, J shed 3 bases, and the junction held 0 bases outside the gene matches. Written as DNA, the CDR3 is TGTGCCAGCAGTTACTCGACAGGGGACACTGAAGCTTTCTTT. This codes for CASSYSTGDTEAFF.

V usage is TRBV20-1 and J usage is TRBJ2-7; 7 nucleotides agree with TRBD1. Losses at the gene ends were 1 base for V and 2 bases for J; bases not matched to a gene: 5. Per germline, CDR1 DFQATT and CDR2 SNEGSKA (reference sequence). The CDR3 sequence is 14 residues long. CDR3: CSARAGTVPYEQYF. For the CDR3, the DNA is TGCAGTGCTAGAGCGGGGACAGTACCCTACGAGCAGTACTTC.

A few counts support this clonotype. This chain joins TRBV24-1 and TRBJ2-5; 8 bases fit TRBD2. The germline gives CDR1 KGHDR, CDR2 SFDVKD. V was clipped by 3 bases and J by 5 bases; unmatched bases: 7. The CDR3 loop spans 15 amino acids. In DNA form, the CDR3 reads TGTGCCACCAGTGATAGGGGACTAGTTCTTGAGACCCAGTACTTC. Its translation: CATSDRGLVLETQYF.

V is TRBV4-1 and J is TRBJ2-7; 8 bases line up with TRBD2. This CDR3 spans 16 amino acids. The J segment lost 2 bases and the V segment lost 1 base, leaving 7 bases of the junction unmatched. CDR1 is MGHRA and CDR2 is YSYEKL in the germline V gene. The CDR3 here is CASSQVSGGLTYEQYF. The CDR3 region has the DNA TGCGCCAGCAGCCAAGTTTCGGGGGGGCTAACCTACGAGCAGTACTTC.

This clonotype was detected only a few times. The rearrangement links TRBV7-2 to TRBJ2-7; 8 bases are shared with TRBD1. The V and J ends lost 5 bases and 2 bases, in that order; junction bases with no gene match: 8. The CDR3 totals 15 residues. Germline V CDR1 and CDR2: SGHTA, FQGNSA. CDR3 coding DNA: TGTGCCAGCAGCACAGCCGGACAGGGTACCTACGAGCAGTACTTC. Protein sequence: CASSTAGQGTYEQYF.

In this sample, this clonotype turned up a few times. The gene calls are TRBV5-1 and TRBJ1-1, with D hard to call. Trimming took 4 bases from V and 1 from J, leaving 14 bases between them. Germline CDR1 SGHRS, CDR2 YFSETQ. This CDR3 is 15 amino acids long. CDR3 sequence reads: CASSQRTDSNTEAFF. As DNA, the CDR3 is TGCGCCAGCAGCCAGCGGACGGACTCGAACACTGAAGCTTTCTTT.

Comment on this clonotype: The junction differs from germline at one of its ends, possibly a read error. V usage is TRBV7-9 and J usage is TRBJ2-7; D is undetermined. The CDR3 length is 13 residues. CDR1 and CDR2 from the germline V gene are SEHNR and FQNEAQ (reference sequence). The CDR3 bases are TGTGCCGGCAGCTTATCCCAGCGCCCCGAGCAGTACTTC. Encoded protein: CAGSLSQRPEQYF.

This clonotype turned up a few times. The rearrangement joins TRBV20-1 to TRBJ1-4; D is ambiguous. Germline loops: CDR1 DFQATT, CDR2 SNEGSKA (reference sequence). The CDR3 runs to 12 residues. V dropped 3 bases and J dropped 8 bases, with 10 bases sitting between them. This CDR3 reads CSASAGREKLFF. In DNA form, the CDR3 reads TGCAGTGCTAGCGCGGGAAGGGAAAAACTGTTTTTT.

The table lists this clonotype with a few counts. The chain joins TRBV18 to TRBJ2-7, with 7 bases fitting TRBD1. This CDR3 has 18 residues. Germline loops: CDR1 KGHSH, CDR2 LQKENI. The J segment lost 0 bases and the V segment lost 3 bases, leaving 14 bases of the junction unmatched. CDR3 DNA: TGTGCCAGCTCACCGAATCCCCCCACAGGGGCCAACTCCTACGAGCAGTACTTC. Translated, it gives CASSPNPPTGANSYEQYF.

The chain couples TRBV7-9 to TRBJ2-7; D gene ambiguous. V lost 1 base and J lost 6, with 10 bases in between. The CDR3 extends over 13 amino acids. Germline CDR1 reads SEHNR; CDR2 reads FQNEAQ (reference sequence). The CDR3 DNA follows: TGTGCCAGCAGCTTAGGTAATTGGGCCGAGCAGTACTTC. Protein sequence: CASSLGNWAEQYF.

This clonotype turned up a few times. The chain joins TRBV7-2 to TRBJ1-6, with D hard to call. The germline CDR1 and CDR2 sequences are SGHTA and FQGNSA. V shed 1 base and J shed 2 bases, with 6 bases lying between them. CDR3 length: 15 amino acids. The CDR3 here is CASSLGVPYNSPLHF. The DNA for the CDR3 is TGTGCCAGCAGCTTAGGGGTGCCCTATAATTCACCCCTCCACTTT.

V is TRBV4-2 and J is TRBJ1-5, with 8 bases aligning to TRBD1. CDR1 is LGHNA and CDR2 is YNFKEQ in the germline V gene. J was trimmed by 4 bases and V by 6 bases; bases with no gene match: 8. The CDR3 length is 15 residues. The CDR3 here is CASRAGTGQNQPQHF. Here the CDR3 DNA reads TGTGCCAGCAGGGCCGGGACAGGCCAAAATCAGCCCCAGCATTTT.

This clonotype was observed a handful of times. The V call is TRBV24-1, the J call TRBJ2-1, with TRBD2 matching 7 bases. This CDR3 comprises 14 residues. J gave up 9 bases and V 5 bases, and 9 bases lay outside the gene matches. Per germline, CDR1 KGHDR and CDR2 SFDVKD. CDR3 protein: CATSAPTSEGEQFF. The DNA of the CDR3 is TGTGCCACCAGTGCGCCTACTAGCGAAGGTGAGCAGTTCTTC.

The V gene is TRBV27, the J gene TRBJ2-7; D might be TRBD1 or TRBD2, each matching 5 bases. CDR1 is MNHEY, CDR2 SMNVEV, per germline (reference sequence). CDR3 length: 13 residues. V was cut by 3 bases and J by 3 bases, with 9 bases left in between. CDR3 sequence (DNA): TGTGCCAGCAGTTTCCGGGACGGCTACGAGCAGTACTTC. Its protein product is CASSFRDGYEQYF.

The V gene is TRBV12-3 or TRBV12-4, the J gene TRBJ2-4, with 8 bases identical to TRBD2. CDR3 length equals 16 residues. The trim removed 3 bases at V and 2 bases at J, leaving 6 bases unmatched. The CDR3 DNA reads TGTGCCAGCAGTTTCGGGAGGGACCCCACCAAAAACATTCAGTACTTC. Amino acid sequence: CASSFGRDPTKNIQYF.

The rearrangement uses TRBV12-3 or TRBV12-4 and TRBJ1-1; possible D gene TRBD1, 6 bases. V dropped 5 bases and J dropped 5 bases, with 15 bases sitting between them. The CDR3 is 14 residues long. The CDR3 protein is CASSLFRGWTEAFF. The CDR3 bases are TGTGCCAGCAGTCTTTTCAGGGGTTGGACTGAAGCTTTCTTT.

This chain joins TRBV2 and TRBJ2-7, with D possibly called TRBD1 or TRBD2 (6 bases each). The CDR3 runs 15 residues. Germline V lookup: CDR1 SNHLY, CDR2 FYNNEI. Trimming took off 4 bases at V and 0 bases at J, with 13 bases between the two ends. CDR3 bases: TGTGCCAGCAGTGGGGGGGCGAGGAGCTCCTACGAGCAGTACTTC. Its protein product is CASSGGARSSYEQYF.

The chain is built from TRBV25-1 and TRBJ2-1; D gene ambiguous. The CDR3 contains 13 residues. Germline-derived CDR1 and CDR2 are MGHDK and SYGVNS. V was cut by 7 bases and J by 1 base, with 8 bases left in between. CDR3 sequence reads: CASMKSSYNEQFF. The DNA for the CDR3 is TGTGCCAGCATGAAAAGTTCCTACAATGAGCAGTTCTTC.

This chain joins TRBV12-3 or TRBV12-4 and TRBJ2-5; 11 positions match TRBD2. The trim removed 5 bases at V and 5 bases at J, leaving 7 bases unmatched. This CDR3 region has 15 residues. The CDR3 loop is CASSPGTSGWETQYF. The DNA for the CDR3 is TGTGCCAGCAGTCCAGGGACTAGCGGTTGGGAGACCCAGTACTTC.

At least ten counts were recorded for this clonotype. The J gene is TRBJ1-4, the V gene TRBV15, with 8 bases lining up with TRBD1. The germline CDR1 and CDR2 sequences are LNHNV and YYDKDF (reference sequence). The CDR3 is made up of 17 amino acids. Trimming cost V 3 bases and J 8 bases; bases outside gene matches: 14. Written as DNA, the CDR3 is TGTGCCACCAGCAGCGGACAGGGACCTGTGGCGGGAGAAAAACTGTTTTTT. As protein: CATSSGQGPVAGEKLFF.

V usage is TRBV6-5 and J usage is TRBJ1-1; no clear D gene. The CDR3 consists of 18 residues. Trimming removed 7 bases at V and 0 bases at J, with 24 bases between. CDR1 is MNHEY, CDR2 SVGAGI, per germline. The CDR3 nucleotides are TGTGCCAGCACCGTACGGTGGGGAGAAGGATTCATGAACACTGAAGCTTTCTTT. Translated, it gives CASTVRWGEGFMNTEAFF.